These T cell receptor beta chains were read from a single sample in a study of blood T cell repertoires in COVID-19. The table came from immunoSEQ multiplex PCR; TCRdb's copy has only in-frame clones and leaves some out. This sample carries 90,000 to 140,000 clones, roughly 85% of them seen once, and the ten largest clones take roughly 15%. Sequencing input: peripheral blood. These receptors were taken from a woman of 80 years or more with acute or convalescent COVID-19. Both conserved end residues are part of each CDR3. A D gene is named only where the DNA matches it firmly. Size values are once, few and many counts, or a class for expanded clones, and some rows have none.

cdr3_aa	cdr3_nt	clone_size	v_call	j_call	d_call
CASNNRRGWEAFF	TGTGCCAGCAACAACCGGAGAGGGTGGGAAGCTTTCTTT	-	TRBV28	TRBJ1-1	-
CASSERGGPQHF	TGTGCCAGCTCAGAGAGGGGAGGGCCCCAGCATTTT	-	TRBV18	TRBJ1-5	-
CASSIGGLGTEAFF	TGTGCCAGTAGTATAGGAGGGTTGGGCACTGAAGCTTTCTTT	many	TRBV19	TRBJ1-1	-
CASSLDVGSSSGANVLTF	TGCGCCAGCAGCTTGGATGTTGGCAGTTCCTCTGGGGCCAACGTCCTGACTTTC	-	TRBV5-1	TRBJ2-6	-
CASSRTGTASYNEQFF	TGTGCCAGCAGTAGAACCGGGACAGCCTCCTACAATGAGCAGTTCTTC	-	TRBV6-6	TRBJ2-1	TRBD1
CAIDSSSRTGELFF	TGTGCCATAGACAGTTCATCTAGAACCGGGGAGCTGTTTTTT	-	TRBV24-1	TRBJ2-2	-
CASSLVLAGDIDEQFF	TGCGCCAGCAGCTTGGTACTAGCGGGAGATATAGATGAGCAGTTCTTC	-	TRBV5-1	TRBJ2-1	TRBD2
CASSRDSGYGYTF	TGTGCCAGCTCAAGGGATTCGGGGTATGGCTACACCTTC	-	TRBV18	TRBJ1-2	-
CASSLSGSEWEQYF	TGTGCCAGCAGCCTAAGTGGCAGCGAGTGGGAGCAGTACTTC	-	TRBV6-5	TRBJ2-7	-
CASSVLAGGSINEQFF	TGTGCCAGCAGTGTGCTAGCGGGAGGGTCCATCAATGAGCAGTTCTTC	-	TRBV6-4	TRBJ2-1	TRBD2
CASSLTGAQETQYF	TGTGCCAGCAGTTTAACAGGGGCCCAAGAGACCCAGTACTTC	-	TRBV27	TRBJ2-5	TRBD1
CASSPHIGLAGGGTGELFF	TGTGCCAGCAGCCCTCACATCGGACTAGCGGGAGGTGGCACCGGGGAGCTGTTTTTT	-	TRBV3-1/TRBV3-2	TRBJ2-2	TRBD2
CASSQVGAQFTEAFF	TGTGCCAGCAGCCAAGTGGGGGCACAGTTCACTGAAGCTTTCTTT	-	TRBV14	TRBJ1-1	-
CASSSSGPYQETQYF	TGTGCCAGCAGCAGTAGCGGGCCGTACCAAGAGACCCAGTACTTC	-	TRBV6-5	TRBJ2-5	TRBD2
CASSQGQGPGMKEKLFF	TGCGCCAGCAGCCAAGGTCAGGGGCCGGGTATGAAGGAAAAACTGTTTTTT	-	TRBV4-1	TRBJ1-4	-
CASSLETGGRYEQYF	TGTGCCAGCAGCTTGGAGACAGGGGGGCGATACGAGCAGTACTTC	many	TRBV5-6	TRBJ2-7	TRBD1
CASSYGQGVNTEAFF	TGTGCCAGCAGCTACGGACAGGGGGTGAACACTGAAGCTTTCTTT	-	TRBV11-2	TRBJ1-1	TRBD1
CASSSQGAVDTQYF	TGTGCCAGCAGTTCACAGGGGGCGGTAGATACGCAGTATTTT	-	TRBV27	TRBJ2-3	TRBD1
CASTFDRGEKLFF	TGTGCCAGCACATTCGATAGGGGGGAAAAACTGTTTTTT	-	TRBV5-6	TRBJ1-4	-
CATSFSRDIAFMNTEAFF	TGTGCCACCAGTTTTTCCCGGGACATCGCGTTTATGAACACTGAAGCTTTCTTT	-	TRBV15	TRBJ1-1	-
CATSRGVTGAGNTIYF	TGTGCCACCAGCAGAGGTGTGACAGGAGCTGGAAACACCATATATTTT	many	TRBV15	TRBJ1-3	-
CASSVQGTGYTF	TGCGCCAGCAGCGTACAGGGGACAGGTTACACCTTC	-	TRBV5-1	TRBJ1-2	TRBD1
CASSEGIPTDTQYF	TGTGCCAGCAGTGAGGGCATCCCCACAGATACGCAGTATTTT	-	TRBV6-1	TRBJ2-3	-
CASSSQGPGELFF	TGTGCCAGCAGCTCACAGGGCCCCGGGGAGCTGTTTTTT	-	TRBV7-7	TRBJ2-2	-
CASSLEGGGTEAFF	TGTGCCAGCAGCTTAGAAGGGGGGGGCACTGAAGCTTTCTTT	-	TRBV11-3	TRBJ1-1	-
CASSMGRQMIDTQYF	TGTGCCAGTAGTATGGGGCGGCAGATGATAGATACGCAGTATTTT	-	TRBV19	TRBJ2-3	-
CASSEQANQPQHF	TGCGCCAGCAGTGAACAGGCCAATCAGCCCCAGCATTTT	-	TRBV10-2	TRBJ1-5	-
CATSREGRIQETQYF	TGTGCCACCAGCAGAGAGGGGAGGATCCAAGAGACCCAGTACTTC	-	TRBV15	TRBJ2-5	-
CASSLAPANYGYTF	TGCGCCAGCAGCTTGGCTCCAGCTAACTATGGCTACACCTTC	-	TRBV5-1	TRBJ1-2	-
CASSDRGNQPQHF	TGTGCCAGCAGTGACAGGGGCAATCAGCCCCAGCATTTT	-	TRBV2	TRBJ1-5	-
CASSLVGRGEKLFF	TGTGCCAGCAGCTTAGTAGGGCGGGGGGAAAAACTGTTTTTT	-	TRBV7-2	TRBJ1-4	-
CASRPDRTYSNQPQHF	TGTGCCAGCAGACCCGACAGAACCTATAGCAATCAGCCCCAGCATTTT	once	TRBV6-6	TRBJ1-5	-
CASSLSERNEQFF	TGTGCCAGCAGTCTTAGCGAGAGGAATGAGCAGTTCTTC	-	TRBV6-5	TRBJ2-1	-
CASSALGLAGGSYNEQFF	TGTGCCAGCAGTGCCCTAGGACTAGCGGGAGGCTCCTACAATGAGCAGTTCTTC	-	TRBV25-1	TRBJ2-1	TRBD2
CASSISGSGETQYF	TGCGCCAGCAGTATAAGCGGGAGCGGCGAGACCCAGTACTTC	-	TRBV5-1	TRBJ2-5	TRBD2
CSASEATEAFF	TGCAGCGCCTCAGAGGCCACTGAAGCTTTCTTT	-	TRBV29-1	TRBJ1-1	-
CASTEKGLISYEQYF	TGCGCCAGCACCGAGAAGGGGCTCATCTCCTACGAGCAGTACTTC	-	TRBV10-2	TRBJ2-7	-
CASSPWTSGRFLSGELFF	TGTGCCAGCAGCCCCTGGACTAGCGGGAGGTTTCTTTCCGGGGAGCTGTTTTTT	-	TRBV11-2	TRBJ2-2	TRBD2
CASSQTGLYNSPLHF	TGTGCCAGCAGCCAGACAGGGCTTTATAATTCACCCCTCCACTTT	-	TRBV3-1/TRBV3-2	TRBJ1-6	TRBD1
CATSQGAGNYGYTF	TGTGCCACCAGCCAAGGGGCAGGTAACTATGGCTACACCTTC	-	TRBV15	TRBJ1-2	-
CSASSGDNNSPLHF	TGCAGTGCTAGTTCTGGGGACAATAATTCACCCCTCCACTTT	-	TRBV20-1	TRBJ1-6	-
CASSLIPRGVTQYF	TGTGCCAGCAGCCTAATCCCCAGGGGGGTTACGCAGTATTTT	-	TRBV28	TRBJ2-3	-
CASSLMTGGSRTDTQYF	TGTGCCAGCAGCTTAATGACAGGCGGGAGTAGGACAGATACGCAGTATTTT	once	TRBV11-2	TRBJ2-3	-